The rows below give T cell receptor beta chains drawn from one sample of a study of CD8+ T cells in alopecia areata. The assay was immunoSEQ multiplex PCR, and TCRdb's table has in-frame clones only and misses some. The sample carries 50,000 to 70,000 clones, 44% recorded once. Sequencing used NKG2D-low CD8+ T cells sorted from blood. Every receptor here comes from a human donor with alopecia areata. The CDR3 runs from the conserved cysteine through the conserved F or W. D genes are given only for firm matches. Clone size is shown for a subset of rows, as once, few, many or a class of expanded clone.

>NA|TRBJ1-5|NA|TRBV4-3
TGCGCCAGCAGCCAAGAGGTGGTGGCAGGAATGGGGCAGCCCCAGCATTTT
CASSQEVVAGMGQPQHF
>NA|TRBJ2-3|NA|TRBV28
TGTGCCAGCAGTCTACCCGCGACTCAAACAGATACGCAGTATTTT
CASSLPATQTDTQYF
>TRBD1|TRBJ1-2|few|TRBV29-1
TGCAGCGTGACAGGGGGCTATGACTATGGCTACACCTTC
CSVTGGYDYGYTF
>NA|TRBJ2-7|NA|TRBV7-2
TGTGCCAGTTCCGAGTATTGGAGAGGAGACGAGCAGTACTTC
CASSEYWRGDEQYF
>TRBD2|TRBJ2-5|NA|TRBV5-1
TGCGCCAGCAGCGTCGGGGAGGGGGAGACCCAGTACTTC
CASSVGEGETQYF
>NA|TRBJ2-7|NA|TRBV4-1
TGCGCCAGCAGCCAAGTTGCAGGGCCTCTAAACGAGCAGTACTTC
CASSQVAGPLNEQYF
>NA|TRBJ2-5|few|TRBV19
TGTGCCAGTAGTGCGAACGCGGGGCACGACCAAGAGACCCAGTACTTC
CASSANAGHDQETQYF
>TRBD2|TRBJ2-4|few|TRBV7-9
TGTGCCAGCAGCTTTGAGCGGGGGGGCTTCGCCCATCAGTACTTC
CASSFERGGFAHQYF
>NA|TRBJ1-1|few|TRBV7-9
TGTGCCAGCCTCGCAGGCGTGAACACTGAAGCTTTCTTT
CASLAGVNTEAFF
>TRBD1|TRBJ1-2|NA|TRBV2
TGTTCAGTTGGACAGGGCGATCGTGGCTACACCTTC
CSVGQGDRGYTF
>NA|TRBJ1-1|once|TRBV5-1
TGCGCCAGCAGCTTGGCGGCAGCGAACACTGAAGCTTTCTTT
CASSLAAANTEAFF
>TRBD2|TRBJ2-3|NA|TRBV2
TGTGCCAGCACCCGACCGGGACTAGCGAGGACAGATACGCAGTATTTT
CASTRPGLARTDTQYF
>NA|TRBJ2-7|NA|TRBV12-5
TGTGCTAGTGGTCCGGAGGGGGTCAACTACGAGCAGTACTTC
CASGPEGVNYEQYF
>NA|TRBJ2-5|NA|TRBV27
TGTGCCAGCAGCCCGCCGTCTCTAGAGACCCAGTACTTC
CASSPPSLETQYF
>TRBD1|TRBJ2-5|NA|TRBV7-9
TGTGCCAGCAGCATCCGGACAGGGGGGCAAGAGACCCAGTACTTC
CASSIRTGGQETQYF
>NA|TRBJ2-5|few|TRBV4-1
TGCGCCAGCAGCCAAGGACAGAGCCAAGAGACCCAGTACTTC
CASSQGQSQETQYF
>NA|TRBJ2-6|few|TRBV4-1
TGCGCCAGCAGCCCCCCGGGCTCTGGGGCCAACGTCCTGACTTTC
CASSPPGSGANVLTF
>TRBD1|TRBJ2-7|NA|TRBV29-1
TGCAGCGGGCAGGGGGTAAGGGAGCAGTACTTC
CSGQGVREQYF
>TRBD2|TRBJ2-2|few|TRBV28
TGTGCCAGCACAGGACTAGCGGGAGTTAGCGGGGAGCTGTTTTTT
CASTGLAGVSGELFF
>NA|TRBJ2-7|NA|TRBV6-5
TGTGCCAGCAGACCAGGTGCTGAGGCCTACGAGCAGTACTTC
CASRPGAEAYEQYF
>NA|TRBJ2-4|NA|TRBV14
TGTGCCAGCAGCCAAGTTGCGGGCCTGGGTCGGGGCATTCAGTACTTC
CASSQVAGLGRGIQYF
>TRBD2|TRBJ2-1|NA|TRBV5-1
TGCGCCAGCAGCGCGGGACTAGCGGACAATGAGCAGTTCTTC
CASSAGLADNEQFF